This T cell receptor beta chain was recovered during a study of T cell repertoires in cytomegalovirus infection. As for this clonotype: Its matching antigen is unknown.

This CDR3 has 15 amino acids. Per germline, CDR1 SGHVS and CDR2 FQNEAQ. Trimming stripped 5 bases from V and 2 bases from J, with 16 bases between. TCRdb reprocessed the reads with MiXCR, giving one entry per CDR3 protein. The sample holds 200,000 to 250,000 distinct CDR3 sequences; 30% to 45% are singletons and the top ten take approximately 59%. The rearrangement joins TRBV7-8 to TRBJ2-7; possibly TRBD2 for D (6 bases). The clonotype originates from a human donor in good health (CMV status not recorded). Some clones in this sample may be carry-over from other donors' samples. The sample consisted of CD8+ T cells from cultured PBMCs, taken from culture after CMV antigen stimulation. The CDR3 is CASSIGEASPYEQYF. The CDR3 DNA is TGTGCCAGCAGCATAGGGGAGGCCAGTCCCTACGAGCAGTACTTC.